Below, one TCR beta chain is given with its context. The source of the sample is a study of blood T cell repertoires in COVID-19. Study overall: Samples of COVID-19 (acute and convalescent) were obtained from the United States, Italy and Spain. T cells, B-cell-depleted T cells, or PBMCs supplied cDNA or gDNA.

In the authors' methods: Amplification from reference gene primers served as the basis for estimated nucleated cell counts. Sequencing was performed with immunoSEQ multiplex PCR; in TCRdb, only in-frame clones are kept and a portion is missing. V, J and clone size reflect that table, while D and trimming were determined from the DNA. Here the sample spans over 150,000 clones, around four fifths being singletons. The sequence was collected from a woman in her 40s with COVID-19, enrolled during active disease. The source material was peripheral blood.

CDR3 loop: CASSLMGREGDEQFF. CDR3 bases: TGTGCCAGCAGCTTAATGGGCAGGGAGGGCGATGAGCAGTTCTTC. This chain links TRBV11-2 with TRBJ2-1; 7 nucleotides match TRBD2. This CDR3 comprises 15 residues. Germline V CDR1 and CDR2: SGHAT, FQNNGV. The ends lost 2 bases at V and 8 bases at J; junction bases unmatched: 9. The complete variable domain, with remaining parts taken from reference TRBV11-2 and TRBJ2-1, reads EAGVAQSPRYKIIEKRQSVAFWCNPISGHATLYWYQQILGQGPKLLIQFQNNGVVDDSQLPKDRFSAERLKGVDSTLKIQPAKLEDSAVYLCASSLMGREGDEQFFGPGTRLTVL.